These 30 T cell receptor beta chains came from one sample sequenced in a study of T cells in localized non-small cell lung cancer. TCRdb keeps only in-frame clones here, not all; method: immunoSEQ multiplex PCR. The sample carries around 35,000 clones, 80% recorded once. The material sequenced was peripheral blood, taken before any cancer treatment. Receptor source: a male donor older than 55 with stage III squamous cell lung carcinoma.

The J gene is TRBJ1-3, the V gene TRBV7-2; D is unclear. Germline V CDR1 and CDR2: SGHTA, FQGNSA. V was shortened by 1 base and J by 4 bases, with 17 bases between the two germline ends. This CDR3 has 17 amino acids. The CDR3 loop is CASSLGRGYFSGNTIYF. The CDR3 DNA follows: TGTGCCAGCAGCTTAGGGCGCGGGTATTTTTCCGGAAACACCATATATTTT.

The chain joins TRBV19 to TRBJ2-5, with D possibly being TRBD2 (5 bases). Germline V gives CDR1 LNHDA, CDR2 SQIVND (reference sequence). This CDR3 spans 16 amino acids. With 1 base removed from V and 5 bases from J, the gap between germline ends came to 17 bases. CDR3 bases: TGTGCCAGTAGTATAGGTGGGAGCCCCGGAGAGGAGACCCAGTACTTC. Translated, it gives CASSIGGSPGEETQYF.

V gene TRBV6-6 combines with J gene TRBJ2-1, with D perhaps TRBD1 (6 bases). This CDR3 has 12 amino acids. Germline-derived CDR1 and CDR2 are MNHNY and SVGAGI (reference sequence). The ends were cut back, 6 bases at V and 6 bases at J, with 9 bases in the middle. DNA for the CDR3: TGTGCCAGCAGACAGGGTTTCAATGAGCAGTTCTTC. It specifies CASRQGFNEQFF.

The gene calls are TRBV7-2 and TRBJ2-7; 10 bases match TRBD2. CDR1 and CDR2 (germline): SGHTA, FQGNSA. This CDR3 spans 19 amino acids. The ends lost 2 bases at V and 0 bases at J; junction bases unmatched: 13. For the CDR3, the DNA is TGTGCCAGCAGCTTACCGGGACTAGCGATGTCTCATAGCTCCTACGAGCAGTACTTC. Amino acids: CASSLPGLAMSHSSYEQYF.

The CDR3 sequence: CASREGLNVPYEQYF. The CDR3 DNA reads TGTGCCAGCAGGGAGGGCCTTAACGTCCCCTACGAGCAGTACTTC. The genes are TRBV6-5 and TRBJ2-7; TRBD2 is a possible D gene (6 bases). CDR1 and CDR2 (germline): MNHEY, SVGAGI. Between the trimmed V and J ends, which lost 6 bases and 2 bases, there was a span of 17 bases. The CDR3 is 15 residues long.

The CDR3 sequence: CASSQRGDNEKLFF. CDR3 DNA: TGCGCCAGCAGCCAACGGGGGGATAATGAAAAACTGTTTTTT. The chain links TRBV4-3 to TRBJ1-4; possibly TRBD1 for D (5 bases). CDR3 length: 14 amino acids. Trimming stripped 2 bases from V and 4 bases from J, with 8 bases between. Germline loops: CDR1 LGHNA, CDR2 YSLEER.

The gene calls are TRBV18 and TRBJ2-7; a possible D gene is TRBD1 (5 bases). V lost 0 bases and J 4 bases, leaving 22 bases between the germline ends. CDR1 and CDR2 from the germline V gene are KGHSH and LQKENI. CDR3 length: 18 amino acids. This CDR3 reads CASSPPGLADSLRYEQYF. CDR3 DNA: TGTGCCAGCTCACCACCGGGGTTGGCAGACAGCCTCCGGTACGAGCAGTACTTC.

The chain combines TRBV9 with TRBJ1-1; D gene uncertain. This CDR3 comprises 13 residues. V was pared by 0 bases and J by 5 bases, with 8 bases between. Germline CDR1 reads SGDLS; CDR2 reads YYNGEE. The CDR3 sequence: CASSVDTLTEAFF. DNA for the CDR3: TGTGCCAGCAGCGTAGACACTTTAACTGAAGCTTTCTTT.

The chain is built from TRBV7-3 and TRBJ2-2, with 12 bases matching TRBD2. The CDR3 contains 18 residues. V shed 6 bases, J shed 7 bases, and the junction held 15 bases outside the gene matches. Germline V CDR1 and CDR2: SGHTA, FQGTGA. CDR3 DNA sequence: TGTGCCAGCAGTCAGACTAGCGGGAGTTATGGGCCGGGCGGGGAGCTGTTTTTT. Translation: CASSQTSGSYGPGGELFF.

This clone was observed a handful of times. J is TRBJ1-5 and V is TRBV28; the D gene is possibly TRBD1 (5 bases). The CDR3 length is 15 residues. Germline assignment: CDR1 MDHEN and CDR2 SYDVKM. Trimming took 1 base from V and 5 from J, leaving 12 bases between them. CDR3 coding DNA: TGTGCCAGCAGTTTATTGGGGCGAAACCATCAGCCCCAGCATTTT. Protein sequence: CASSLLGRNHQPQHF.

V usage is TRBV11-3 and J usage is TRBJ2-2; D is uncertain. The V end was cut by 0 bases, the J end by 3 bases, with 8 bases between. The CDR3 has 15 amino acids. The germline V gene has CDR1 SGHNT and CDR2 YENEEA. In DNA, the CDR3 is TGTGCCAGCAGCTTAGAACGGGTTTACACCGGGGAGCTGTTTTTT. Encoded protein: CASSLERVYTGELFF.

This clone was found a few times. The CDR3, as DNA: TGTGCCAGCAGCCCAGACAGGGGCTATAGCAATCAGCCCCAGCATTTT. This encodes CASSPDRGYSNQPQHF. J is TRBJ1-5 and V is TRBV7-6, with TRBD1 matching over 8 bases. V lost 5 bases to trimming and J lost 0 bases; unmatched junction nucleotides: 6. The germline gives CDR1 SGHVS, CDR2 FNYEAQ. CDR3 length equals 16 residues.

V usage is TRBV27 and J usage is TRBJ2-7; D possibly corresponds to TRBD2 (6 bases). Trimming left V 5 bases short and J 2 bases short, with 16 bases between. CDR1 is MNHEY and CDR2 is SMNVEV in the germline V gene (reference sequence). This CDR3 comprises 15 residues. The CDR3 DNA is TGTGCCAGCAGTCGTCCAAGGGCGGGGACCTACGAGCAGTACTTC. It specifies CASSRPRAGTYEQYF.

This clone came up once. The genes are TRBV11-1 and TRBJ1-1; D gene uncertain. V shed 5 bases and J shed 10 bases, with 17 bases lying between them. Germline V gene data show CDR1 as SGHAT and CDR2 as FQDESV (reference sequence). The CDR3 is made up of 13 amino acids. Here the CDR3 DNA reads TGTGCCAGCAGCCCCTCTGTCGGACCTGCAGCTTTCTTT. This gives the protein CASSPSVGPAAFF.

CDR3 sequence (DNA): TGTGCCAGCAGTGATACCCCGACAGGTACTGAAGCTTTCTTT. Translating it yields CASSDTPTGTEAFF. The J gene is TRBJ1-1, the V gene TRBV2; a weak D match, TRBD1 (6 bases). The CDR3 has 14 amino acids. Trimming stripped 3 bases from V and 5 bases from J, with 13 bases between. Germline CDR1 and CDR2: SNHLY and FYNNEI.

This sequence joins TRBV19 and TRBJ1-1; tentatively, D is TRBD1 (5 bases). V was shortened by 0 bases and J by 7 bases, with 9 bases between the two germline ends. The CDR3 sequence is 13 residues long. The V gene's germline CDR1 is LNHDA and CDR2 SQIVND (reference sequence). CDR3 protein: CASSIDRQGEAFF. In DNA form, the CDR3 reads TGTGCCAGTAGTATAGATCGGCAGGGTGAAGCTTTCTTT.

This clone was seen a handful of times. This chain links TRBV7-9 with TRBJ1-1; possible D gene TRBD1, 6 bases. V was clipped by 4 bases and J by 1 base, with 19 bases between them. This CDR3 has 17 amino acids. Germline lookup yields CDR1 SEHNR and CDR2 FQNEAQ (reference sequence). CDR3 protein: CASSSTGHRWGNTEAFF. The CDR3 nucleotides read TGTGCCAGCAGCTCGACGGGACATCGGTGGGGGAACACTGAAGCTTTCTTT. The full variable domain, with the rest looked up from reference TRBV7-9 and TRBJ1-1, is DTGVSQNPRHKITKRGQNVTFRCDPISEHNRLYWYRQTLGQGPEFLTYFQNEAQLEKSRLLSDRFSAERPKGSFSTLEIQRTEQGDSAMYLCASSSTGHRWGNTEAFFGQGTRLTVV.

In this sample, this clone turned up once. The chain employs TRBV2 and TRBJ2-3; TRBD2 matches 11 bases. CDR1 and CDR2 from the germline V gene are SNHLY and FYNNEI. Unmatched junction bases numbered 4, after V lost 2 bases and J lost 3 bases. There are 16 residues in the CDR3. CDR3 DNA sequence: TGTGCCAGCAGTGAATTAGCGGGGGGGCCGACAGATACGCAGTATTTT. Translating gives CASSELAGGPTDTQYF.

This chain uses TRBV7-2 with TRBJ2-3; D is perhaps TRBD2 (6 bases). This CDR3 has 15 residues. Germline-derived CDR1 and CDR2 are SGHTA and FQGNSA. V was pared by 5 bases and J by 3 bases, with 15 bases between. The CDR3 region is CASSPSEGRTDTQYF. The CDR3 nucleotides are TGTGCCAGCAGCCCGTCGGAGGGACGAACAGATACGCAGTATTTT.

This clone is classed as medium-sized (0.01 to 0.1%). The chain combines TRBV29-1 with TRBJ2-1; 11 nucleotides match TRBD2. Germline CDR1 is SQVTM and CDR2 is ANQGSEA. V was pared by 4 bases and J by 8 bases, with 7 bases of the junction left unmatched. CDR3 size: 14 residues. CDR3 loop: CSVVRLAGGYEQFF. CDR3 in DNA: TGCAGCGTTGTCCGGCTAGCGGGAGGCTATGAGCAGTTCTTC.

The chain is built from TRBV29-1 and TRBJ1-2; 12 nucleotides match TRBD1. The trim removed 5 bases at V and 7 bases at J, leaving 14 bases unmatched. This CDR3 is built from 16 residues. Germline V gives CDR1 SQVTM, CDR2 ANQGSEA. The CDR3 is CSVYYIGTGGKRGYTF. In DNA, the CDR3 is TGCAGCGTTTACTATATAGGGACAGGGGGCAAACGTGGCTACACCTTC.

The chain links TRBV7-9 to TRBJ2-1; D is possibly TRBD1 (5 bases). The germline V gene encodes CDR1 SEHNR and CDR2 FQNEAQ (reference sequence). This CDR3 has 19 residues. The V gene lost 8 bases and the J gene lost 6 bases, with 32 bases spanning the gap. The CDR3 spells CASGLNYAWGSQRGNEQFF. CDR3 bases: TGTGCCAGCGGGCTTAACTACGCCTGGGGCAGTCAAAGGGGCAATGAGCAGTTCTTC.

This chain uses TRBV5-1 with TRBJ1-4; D is possibly TRBD1 (6 bases). There are 14 residues in the CDR3. V shed 4 bases and J shed 7 bases, with 14 bases lying between them. Germline V CDR1 and CDR2: SGHRS, YFSETQ. For the CDR3, the DNA is TGCGCCAGCAGCAACTACAGGGAGGGTGAAAAACTGTTTTTT. It is translated as CASSNYREGEKLFF.

This chain uses TRBV7-2 with TRBJ1-2; D uncertain. V was trimmed by 0 bases and J by 5 bases, leaving 7 bases between them. Germline V CDR1 and CDR2: SGHTA, FQGNSA. There are 13 residues in the CDR3. The CDR3 reads CASSLAGDYGYTF. DNA for the CDR3: TGTGCCAGCAGCTTAGCGGGTGATTATGGCTACACCTTC.

CDR3 sequence (DNA): TGTGCCAGCGGCCTACAGGGGAGGGAGCAGTTCTTC. It codes for CASGLQGREQFF. The V call is TRBV27, the J call TRBJ2-1; D is perhaps TRBD1 (7 bases). Looked up from germline, CDR1 is MNHEY and CDR2 is SMNVEV (reference sequence). The V gene lost 8 bases and the J gene lost 10 bases, with 15 bases spanning the gap. The CDR3 sequence is 12 residues long.

This clone was seen only a few times. The V and J genes are TRBV13 and TRBJ2-2; TRBD2 is a possible D gene (6 bases). This CDR3 is built from 15 residues. Germline V gene sequence: CDR1 PRHDT, CDR2 FYEKMQ (reference sequence). V was cut by 5 bases and J by 8 bases, with 18 bases left in between. CDR3 sequence: CASSTDGAGTGELFF. CDR3 sequence (DNA): TGTGCCAGCAGCACCGACGGGGCGGGGACGGGGGAGCTGTTTTTT.

The V and J genes are TRBV20-1 and TRBJ1-2; no definite D call. This CDR3 is 10 amino acids long. Germline CDR1 DFQATT, CDR2 SNEGSKA (reference sequence). Trimming left V 5 bases short and J 7 bases short, with 8 bases between. The CDR3 protein is CSAPLSGYTF. The CDR3, as DNA: TGCAGTGCTCCCCTATCTGGCTACACCTTC.

This chain joins TRBV2 and TRBJ1-3; 10 bases agree with TRBD1. The germline V gene encodes CDR1 SNHLY and CDR2 FYNNEI. V dropped 8 bases and J dropped 6; count of bases not matched to a gene: 10. The CDR3 loop spans 15 amino acids. The CDR3 DNA reads as TGTGCCAGCGGAGAAAGGACAGGGGGGGAAAACACCATATATTTT. Residues: CASGERTGGENTIYF.

V is TRBV6-4 and J is TRBJ1-1; 7 bases agree with TRBD1. This CDR3 is built from 15 residues. CDR1 and CDR2 (germline): MRHNA, SNTAGT. V shed 7 bases and J 1 base; nucleotides not matched to a gene: 9. CDR3 sequence reads: CASKSQGEANTEAFF. The CDR3, as DNA: TGTGCCAGCAAATCGCAGGGGGAAGCGAACACTGAAGCTTTCTTT.

The chain has TRBV4-3 and TRBJ2-1; 8 bases line up with TRBD1. Germline assignment: CDR1 LGHNA and CDR2 YSLEER. With 0 bases clipped from V and 8 bases from J, the junction kept 12 bases outside the gene matches. The CDR3 loop spans 17 amino acids. CDR3 nucleotide sequence: TGCGCCAGCAGCCAAGAAGCGCGCAGGGGGCTTGGGGATGAGCAGTTCTTC. As protein: CASSQEARRGLGDEQFF.